This entry concerns a single T cell receptor (beta chain). The germline gives CDR1 MGHDK, CDR2 SYGVNS. The CDR3 runs 17 residues. Trimming cost V 3 bases and J 3 bases; bases outside gene matches: 14. Enrolment of Seattle patients took place during active infection, and they were followed longitudinally. The sample originates from a study of blood T cell repertoires in COVID-19. At the level of the study: Samples taken during acute and convalescent COVID-19 were collected in the United States, Italy and Spain.

Only in-frame clones appear in the TCRdb table, and some are missing; sequencing was by immunoSEQ multiplex PCR. The table lists around 470,000 clones, about 88% of them singletons, with 0.7% to 1% in the top ten. The sample comprised peripheral blood. This TCR was sampled from a young man with COVID-19, enrolled during active disease. The chain joins TRBV25-1 to TRBJ2-7, with 7 bases lining up with TRBD1. CDR3: CASSDPCRGGVFYEQYF. CDR3 DNA: TGTGCCAGCAGTGACCCATGTCGAGGGGGCGTTTTCTACGAGCAGTACTTC.